The rows below give T cell receptor beta chains drawn from one sample of a study of blood T cell repertoires in COVID-19. Generated by immunoSEQ multiplex PCR, the TCRdb table keeps only in-frame clones and is missing some. The data hold fewer than 200,000 clones, with approximately 86% observed a single time. What was sequenced was peripheral blood. These receptors were collected from a man aged 55 to 69 who had recovered from COVID-19. Both conserved end residues are part of each CDR3. The D gene is left open where the match is weak.

j_call v_call d_call cdr3_nt cdr3_aa
TRBJ1-4 TRBV27 TRBD1 TGTGCCAGCAGGACTGGACAGGGGGGCGGTAGTGAAAAACTGTTTTTT CASRTGQGGGSEKLFF
TRBJ2-6 TRBV6-4 NA TGTGCCAGCAGTGACCTTATAGGGGCCAACGTCCTGACTTTC CASSDLIGANVLTF
TRBJ2-5 TRBV5-1 NA TGCGCCAGCAGCTTTATGGGCGGGGGCCCCCAAGAGACCCAGTACTTC CASSFMGGGPQETQYF
TRBJ2-3 TRBV9 TRBD1 TGTGCCAGCAGCGTAGAAGCCTGGGACAGGGCCACAGATACGCAGTATTTT CASSVEAWDRATDTQYF
TRBJ2-7 TRBV10-3 TRBD1 TGTGCCATCAAGGCAGGGACAGGGTTTTCGCACGAGCAGTACTTC CAIKAGTGFSHEQYF
TRBJ1-1 TRBV29-1 NA TGCAGCGTCCGGACAGAAGGGACTGAAGCTTTCTTT CSVRTEGTEAFF
TRBJ2-3 TRBV3-1/TRBV3-2 TRBD2 TGTGCCAGCAGCCAGAATAGCGGGGACACAGATACGCAGTATTTT CASSQNSGDTDTQYF
TRBJ1-1 TRBV6-5 TRBD1 TGTGCCAGCGGGCAGGACAGGGGGAACACTGAAGCTTTCTTT CASGQDRGNTEAFF
TRBJ2-5 TRBV7-9 TRBD2 TGTGCCAGCAGCCTAGTGACTAGCGGGGCAGAGACCCAGTACTTC CASSLVTSGAETQYF
TRBJ2-5 TRBV10-2 NA TGCGCCAGCTTGGGGGCGGGTGGGGAGACCCAGTACTTC CASLGAGGETQYF
TRBJ1-6 TRBV7-2 NA TGTGCCAGCAGCTTTGGCTTCAATTCACCCCTCCACTTT CASSFGFNSPLHF
TRBJ2-2 TRBV11-3 TRBD1 TGTGCCAGCAGCCCATCCGGGACAGGGGAAACCGGGGAGCTGTTTTTT CASSPSGTGETGELFF
TRBJ1-2 TRBV9 NA TGTGCCAGCAGCGCCCAAGCGTCACCCATCTATGGCTACACCTTC CASSAQASPIYGYTF
TRBJ1-1 TRBV20-1 TRBD1 TGCAGTGCTAGCGGACAGGGGAAAGCTTTCTTT CSASGQGKAFF
TRBJ2-1 TRBV12-5 TRBD2 TGTGCTAGTGGGGGGCTTTCTAGCGGATCTTACAATGAGCAGTTCTTC CASGGLSSGSYNEQFF
TRBJ2-1 TRBV6-5 TRBD2 TGTGCCAGCGCGTTCCTAGGACTAGCGGGGGAACAGTTCTTC CASAFLGLAGEQFF
TRBJ2-1 TRBV5-4 TRBD2 TGTGCCAGCAGCTCGGTCTCTAGCGGGGGGCAGGAGCAGTTCTTC CASSSVSSGGQEQFF
TRBJ2-7 TRBV7-2 TRBD2 TGTGCCAGCAGTACAAGAATCGCAGCGGGGGGTTACTCCTACGAGCAGTACTTC CASSTRIAAGGYSYEQYF
TRBJ1-3 TRBV15 NA TGTGCCACCAGCAGAGAGTTTACACAGGACGGAAACACCATATATTTT CATSREFTQDGNTIYF
TRBJ2-7 TRBV19 TRBD1 TGTGCCAGTAGTATGAGGACAGGGGGCGGGTACGAGCAGTACTTC CASSMRTGGGYEQYF
TRBJ1-2 TRBV19 NA TGTGCCAGTAGTGGGAGTAGAAGCTTTGGCTACACCTTC CASSGSRSFGYTF
TRBJ2-1 TRBV18 NA TGTGCCAGCTCACCCAGGGGAGTTTATTCTTACAATGAGCAGTTCTTC CASSPRGVYSYNEQFF
TRBJ2-3 TRBV3-1/TRBV3-2 TRBD1 TGTGCCAGCAGCCAATCTTTCCGCGCGGGGCAGGGGGCTCTAGATACGCAGTATTTT CASSQSFRAGQGALDTQYF